The entry below gives a single T cell receptor (beta chain) sequence along with its context. This clone was recorded a few times. Its antigen specificity is not known. No per-base quality is available; no much larger clone lies one base away. Trimming takes 6 bases from V and 4 bases from J, and the germline ends sit 11 bases apart. The germline V gene (reference sequence) yields LNHDA for CDR1 and SQIVND for CDR2. From cysteine to phenylalanine, the CDR3 is 13 amino acids long. Only CDR3 DNA remains: 39 bases, in frame from the first base. This sample was taken from a study of blood T cell repertoires in COVID-19 (dated by TCRdb to between 2020 and 2021). In terms of the full investigation: Collaborator samples came from the United States, Italy and Spain and covered acute and convalescent phases of COVID-19. The material from the prospective study consisted of cDNA or gDNA derived from T cells, B-cell-depleted T cells, or PBMCs. Subjects who had been exposed to COVID-19, were actively infected with it, or had recovered from it provided the deeply sampled blood TCRbeta repertoires that made up the dataset. The repertoires were made available in a free public database intended to serve as a resource for research on the immune response to SARS-CoV-2. The samples were drawn from the first 160 participants of the ongoing ImmuneRACE study and from about 1,200 subjects provided by 6 global collaborators. Sample metadata almost always included a de-identified subject ID, COVID-19 status, age in years and sex. Where available, HLA class I and class II types were obtained from metadata supplied by the sample provider rather than from assay-based typing. The research as a whole found: The quantity of clinical and demographic metadata differed by source and by participant and was supplied without curation.

In Seattle, one collaborating source enrolled patients while the infection was active and tracked those patients longitudinally over the course of disease. The collaborating institutions used their own protocols to collect whole blood in K2EDTA tubes. For TCRbeta analysis, collaborators shipped samples in one of three forms: frozen whole blood, isolated PBMCs, or DNA extracted from either of those sample types. TCRbeta CDR3 regions were amplified from genomic DNA by means of the immunoSEQ Assay, a bias-controlled multiplex PCR. On the authors' methods: Nucleated cell counts per sample were estimated from amplification of reference gene primers within the assay. To quantify the absolute abundance of each unique TCRbeta CDR3 rearrangement, sequence reads were collapsed and filtered. Productive Simpson clonality was computed per sample as the square root of Simpson's diversity index over productive rearrangements. This immuneACCESS table, as held by TCRdb, lists in-frame sequences with V and J called but not all clones. Of the missing ones, under half trace to an unresolved V gene in checked studies; the others have no known cause. V, J and clone size reflect that table, while D and trimming were determined from the DNA. In this sample the table shows fewer than 300,000 clones, 84% of which occur a single time. More than 15% of the sample comes from the top ten.

The receptor comes from a person aged 65 to 85 with COVID-19, enrolled during active disease. Sequencing used peripheral blood. The rearranged segments are TRBV19 and TRBJ2-3; possibly the D gene is TRBD2, per 6 matching bases. The encoded CDR3 is CASRLASADTQYF. The DNA is as follows: TGTGCCAGTAGACTAGCTTCGGCAGATACGCAGTATTTT.